This is a list of T cell receptor beta chains from one sample in a study of blood T cell repertoires in COVID-19. Produced via immunoSEQ multiplex PCR; TCRdb's table is partial and in-frame only. The sample lists about 220,000 clones; 65% to 85% were seen once. Sequencing was performed on peripheral blood. The receptor set was obtained from a human donor in a cohort sampled during active COVID-19. Each CDR3 is given with its conserved first and last residue. The order of the fields is J gene, V gene, D gene, clone size, CDR3 DNA, CDR3 protein. The D gene is left open where the match is weak. A row's size may be missing; if present it is once, few, many or a size class.

J gene: TRBJ2-2; V gene: TRBV7-9; D gene: TRBD1; clone size: -; CDR3 DNA: TGTGCCAGCAGCCCGCCTACAGGGGCCGACACCGGGGAGCTGTTTTTT; CDR3 protein: CASSPPTGADTGELFF
J gene: TRBJ2-6; V gene: TRBV28; D gene: -; clone size: -; CDR3 DNA: TGTGCCAGCAGACTGGAGGGGTCTGGGGCCAACGTCCTGACTTTC; CDR3 protein: CASRLEGSGANVLTF
J gene: TRBJ2-5; V gene: TRBV10-3; D gene: TRBD2; clone size: -; CDR3 DNA: TGTGCCATCAGTGAAGGACCTAGCGGGGTGGTAGAGACCCAGTACTTC; CDR3 protein: CAISEGPSGVVETQYF
J gene: TRBJ1-1; V gene: TRBV30; D gene: TRBD1; clone size: -; CDR3 DNA: TGTGCCTGGAGGCCAGGGGGATCCACTGAAGCTTTCTTT; CDR3 protein: CAWRPGGSTEAFF
J gene: TRBJ2-7; V gene: TRBV9; D gene: -; clone size: -; CDR3 DNA: TGTGCCAGCAGCGTCAGGCAGGGATCCCCCTACGAGCAGTACTTC; CDR3 protein: CASSVRQGSPYEQYF
J gene: TRBJ2-3; V gene: TRBV2; D gene: TRBD1; clone size: -; CDR3 DNA: TGTGCCAGCAGTGATGCAGGGGGCTGGGGGAATACGCAGTATTTT; CDR3 protein: CASSDAGGWGNTQYF
J gene: TRBJ2-2; V gene: TRBV7-9; D gene: TRBD1; clone size: many; CDR3 DNA: TGTGCCAGCAGCTCTCCTATGACAGGGGGCACCACCGGGGAGCTGTTTTTT; CDR3 protein: CASSSPMTGGTTGELFF
J gene: TRBJ2-7; V gene: TRBV20-1; D gene: TRBD2; clone size: -; CDR3 DNA: TGCAGTGCCGCGGGGGGATTCGAGCAGTACTTC; CDR3 protein: CSAAGGFEQYF
J gene: TRBJ2-1; V gene: TRBV27; D gene: -; clone size: -; CDR3 DNA: TGTGCCAGCAGCGGCGTGGGGCTACTCTACAATGAGCAGTTCTTC; CDR3 protein: CASSGVGLLYNEQFF
J gene: TRBJ1-1; V gene: TRBV14; D gene: -; clone size: -; CDR3 DNA: TGTGCCAGCAGCCCCCCTGGAGGAGGGCGGAATGCTTTCTTT; CDR3 protein: CASSPPGGGRNAFF
J gene: TRBJ2-7; V gene: TRBV20-1; D gene: -; clone size: -; CDR3 DNA: TGCAGTGCTAGCGGAGTCCACGAGCAGTACTTC; CDR3 protein: CSASGVHEQYF
J gene: TRBJ2-2; V gene: TRBV5-1; D gene: -; clone size: -; CDR3 DNA: TGCGCCAGCAGCCCACTGACTAGTGGCGGGGAGCTGTTTTTT; CDR3 protein: CASSPLTSGGELFF
J gene: TRBJ2-1; V gene: TRBV15; D gene: TRBD2; clone size: -; CDR3 DNA: TGTGCCACCAGCAGAGATGGGCGACTAGCGGCCGCCGAGCAGTTCTTC; CDR3 protein: CATSRDGRLAAAEQFF
J gene: TRBJ1-6; V gene: TRBV7-2; D gene: TRBD1; clone size: -; CDR3 DNA: TGTGCCAGCAGCCCAAGGACAGGGGCGAGCTCCTATAATTCACCCCTCCACTTT; CDR3 protein: CASSPRTGASSYNSPLHF
J gene: TRBJ2-7; V gene: TRBV14; D gene: -; clone size: -; CDR3 DNA: TGTGCCAGCAGGGAGGGGGGGTCCTACGAGCAGTACTTC; CDR3 protein: CASREGGSYEQYF